This T cell receptor beta chain originates from a study of blood T cell repertoires in COVID-19. Sequencing was performed with immunoSEQ multiplex PCR; in TCRdb, only in-frame clones are kept and a portion is missing. Of about 350,000 clones listed, around 87% were seen once; the top ten hold roughly 5.2%. Trimming took 6 bases from V and 0 from J, leaving 9 bases between them. CDR1 and CDR2 (germline): LNHDA, SQIVND (reference sequence). The CDR3 is 14 amino acids. What was sequenced was PBMCs or T cells enriched from blood (not recorded which). The receptor comes from a woman aged 25-40 years who had recovered from COVID-19. J is TRBJ1-5 and V is TRBV19; unclear D gene. The CDR3 nucleotides are TGTGCCAGTAGGAGGGAGAATAGCAATCAGCCCCAGCATTTT. Its translation: CASRRENSNQPQHF.